A selection of T cell receptor beta chains follows, all from one sample in a study of shared clonotypes between healthy human individuals. Profiling relied on immunoSEQ multiplex PCR, and the TCRdb table lists in-frame clones only, not all of them. The sample yields about 820,000 clones, about 92% seen once. Sample: naive CD8+ T cells sorted from blood. The receptor source for this set is a man aged 25-40 years in good health. Each CDR3 is given with its conserved first and last residue. A D gene is named only where the DNA matches it firmly. Size is omitted from some rows. Given values are once, few, many or a class for expanded clones.

TRBJ2-2 | TRBV27 | . | . | CASSFLGARSVTGELFF | TGTGCCAGCAGTTTTCTTGGGGCACGCAGTGTTACCGGGGAGCTGTTTTTT
TRBJ1-1 | TRBV7-6 | . | . | CASSLVFGTLDTEAFF | TGTGCCAGCAGCTTAGTCTTTGGGACGCTGGACACTGAAGCTTTCTTT
TRBJ2-7 | TRBV5-1 | . | TRBD1 | CASSINPGQGPYEQYF | TGCGCCAGCAGCATAAACCCGGGACAGGGTCCCTACGAGCAGTACTTC
TRBJ1-2 | TRBV11-3 | . | . | CASTSCRVGPDGYTF | TGTGCCAGCACCTCCTGTAGGGTGGGCCCAGATGGCTACACCTTC
TRBJ1-2 | TRBV28 | . | . | CATLRGTNYGYTF | TGTGCCACCTTACGCGGGACTAACTATGGCTACACCTTC
TRBJ2-5 | TRBV13 | once | TRBD2 | CASSPRGGVRSQYF | TGTGCCAGCAGCCCACGGGGGGGTGTAAGGTCCCAGTACTTC
TRBJ1-1 | TRBV9 | . | . | CASSADRLNTEAFF | TGTGCCAGCAGCGCCGACAGACTGAACACTGAAGCTTTCTTT
TRBJ2-1 | TRBV27 | . | TRBD2 | CASSLRSGRKDEQFF | TGTGCCAGCAGTTTAAGGAGCGGGAGAAAAGATGAGCAGTTCTTC
TRBJ2-7 | TRBV28 | . | TRBD1 | CASSLLGGFNEQYF | TGTGCCAGCAGCCTACTAGGGGGCTTCAACGAGCAGTACTTC
TRBJ2-4 | TRBV7-9 | . | . | CASSPRPGDIPLAKNIQYF | TGTGCCAGCAGCCCTCGCCCGGGGGATATCCCCCTAGCCAAAAACATTCAGTACTTC
TRBJ2-1 | TRBV5-4 | . | . | CASSFAVRGYEQFF | TGTGCCAGCAGCTTTGCGGTTAGGGGTTATGAGCAGTTCTTC
TRBJ1-1 | TRBV5-5 | once | TRBD1 | CASSKDSDRDTEAFF | TGTGCCAGCAGCAAAGATTCCGACAGGGACACTGAAGCTTTCTTT
TRBJ2-1 | TRBV18 | . | . | CASSSRDLSSYNEQFF | TGTGCCAGCTCATCCAGGGACCTAAGCTCCTACAATGAGCAGTTCTTC
TRBJ2-2 | TRBV5-6 | . | TRBD2 | CASSGLAGFPPGELFF | TGTGCCAGCAGCGGACTAGCGGGATTTCCACCCGGGGAGCTGTTTTTT
TRBJ1-1 | TRBV27 | . | . | CASRKGTEAFF | TGTGCCAGCAGGAAGGGGACTGAAGCTTTCTTT
TRBJ1-3 | TRBV4-1 | . | . | CASSPGHSGNTIYF | TGCGCCAGCAGCCCGGGACACTCTGGAAACACCATATATTTT
TRBJ2-1 | TRBV2 | . | . | CASSAWDSNNEQFF | TGTGCCAGCAGTGCCTGGGACTCCAACAATGAGCAGTTCTTC
TRBJ1-2 | TRBV7-9 | . | TRBD1 | CALYPSDRAISYTF | TGTGCTTTATATCCATCGGACAGGGCTATAAGCTACACCTTC
TRBJ1-2 | TRBV27 | . | TRBD1 | CASSGDRGFYGYTF | TGTGCCAGCAGTGGGGACAGGGGATTCTATGGCTACACCTTC
TRBJ2-2 | TRBV15 | . | TRBD2 | CATSRRLAGEVELFF | TGTGCCACCAGCAGAAGACTAGCGGGAGAGGTGGAGCTGTTTTTT
TRBJ1-2 | TRBV6-1 | . | . | CASNLAQGPNYGYTF | TGTGCCAGCAATCTCGCGCAGGGGCCAAACTATGGCTACACCTTC
TRBJ2-1 | TRBV15 | . | . | CATSPYPGSGDAQNEQFF | TGTGCCACCAGCCCCTATCCCGGATCGGGGGACGCCCAGAATGAGCAGTTCTTC
TRBJ2-2 | TRBV11-3 | . | TRBD2 | CASSGLAGGFANTGELFF | TGTGCCAGCAGCGGACTAGCGGGAGGTTTCGCGAACACCGGGGAGCTGTTTTTT